This T cell receptor (beta chain) came from a study of post-analysis software for immune sequencing data. Study-level points and caveats: Patients used four to six TRBV segments, including TRBV5-6, TRBV5-1 and TRBV20-1, more often than controls. Multiple sclerosis patients had significantly lower normalized Chao1 diversity than controls.

The V gene lost 8 bases and the J gene lost 2 bases, with 17 bases spanning the gap. From germline, CDR1 is MDHEN and CDR2 SYDVKM. The CDR3 has 15 residues. Prepared libraries of TCR beta cDNA carried unique molecular identifiers. TCRdb itself ran the PCR reads through MiXCR, one entry per CDR3 protein. This sample has about 460,000 distinct CDR3 sequences; approximately 46% occur once, and the top ten carry around 10%. With respect to this clonotype: What it binds is not known.

The source material was blood. The chain recombines TRBV28 with TRBJ2-3; D possibly matches TRBD1 or TRBD2 (7 bases each). This clonotype was obtained from a girl aged 10 to 17 with multiple sclerosis. DNA for the CDR3: TGTGCCAGCTCCCCGGGGGGACAGCCCACAGATACGCAGTATTTT. It specifies CASSPGGQPTDTQYF.